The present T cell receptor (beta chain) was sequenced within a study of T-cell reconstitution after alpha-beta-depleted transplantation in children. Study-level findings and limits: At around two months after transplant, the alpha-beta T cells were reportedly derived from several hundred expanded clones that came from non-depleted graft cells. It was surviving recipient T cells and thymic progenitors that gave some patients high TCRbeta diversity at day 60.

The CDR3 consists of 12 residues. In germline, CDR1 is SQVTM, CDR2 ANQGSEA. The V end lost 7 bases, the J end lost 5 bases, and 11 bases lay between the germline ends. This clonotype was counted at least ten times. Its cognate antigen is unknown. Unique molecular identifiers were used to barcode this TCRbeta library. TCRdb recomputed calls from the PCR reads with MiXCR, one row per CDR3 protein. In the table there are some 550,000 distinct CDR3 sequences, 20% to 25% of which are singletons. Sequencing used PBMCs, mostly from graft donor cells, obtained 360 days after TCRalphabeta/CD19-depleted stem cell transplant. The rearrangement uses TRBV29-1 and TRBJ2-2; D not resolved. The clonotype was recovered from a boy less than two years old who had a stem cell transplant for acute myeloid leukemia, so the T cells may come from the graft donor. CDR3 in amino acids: CSAPEGTGELFF. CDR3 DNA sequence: TGCAGCGCCCCAGAAGGGACCGGGGAGCTGTTTTTT.